This T cell receptor (beta chain) originates from a study of T cell responses to AZD1222 COVID-19 vaccine. Study-level results: Vaccine-associated CD4 TCRs spanned spike, dominant at 160-218 and 743-854. Nearly half of spike-specific TCRs reportedly target variant regions that are unmutated in the B.1.351 and B.1.1.7 variants. Repertoires were collected only later (after the peak T cell response had occurred). Baseline seropositivity occurred in only 5 to 7 AZD1222 recipients.

The CDR3 runs to 11 residues. Germline V lookup: CDR1 SQVTM, CDR2 ANQGSEA. Trimming took 5 bases from V and 6 from J, leaving 10 bases between them. TCRdb's table, derived via immunoSEQ multiplex PCR, lists solely in-frame clones and lacks some. This table has about 150,000 clones, 82% appearing once. With regard to this clone: Its antigen is undetermined.

Sequencing used peripheral blood, obtained on day 0 of MenACWY control vaccination. V and J are TRBV29-1 and TRBJ1-1; D not certain. The sequence was obtained from an adult in good health. For the CDR3, the DNA is TGCAGCGTTCTTTCCTCCGCTGAAGCTTTCTTT. This sequence encodes CSVLSSAEAFF.